This T cell receptor (beta chain) came from a study of blood T cell repertoires in COVID-19. The overall study: Sources were T cells, B-cell-depleted T cells, or PBMCs; the material itself was cDNA or gDNA.

Generated by immunoSEQ multiplex PCR, the TCRdb table keeps only in-frame clones and is missing some. Of approximately 70,000 clones detected, approximately 90% appear once; the ten largest clones hold about 3.5%. In the case of this clone: One end of the junction is discordant with germline, which a read error may explain.

Germline V CDR1 and CDR2: MDHEN, SYDVKM. This CDR3 is built from 13 residues. Sequenced material: peripheral blood. V usage is TRBV28 and J usage is TRBJ2-7, with D perhaps TRBD1 (6 bases). The receptor was isolated from a woman aged 45-59 years with COVID-19, enrolled during active disease. CDR3 DNA: TGTGCCAGCAGTTATGATGACAGGTCCTATCACAACTTC. Translating it yields CASSYDDRSYHNF.